The 20 T cell receptor beta chains presented below share a single source sample, sequenced in a study of blood T cell repertoires in COVID-19. Measured with immunoSEQ multiplex PCR; TCRdb has only the in-frame clones, and not every one. The sample yields tens of thousands of clones, around 83% seen once. Material for sequencing was peripheral blood. The receptor set was obtained from a man aged 65 to 85 with active COVID-19.

The J gene is TRBJ2-1, the V gene TRBV9, with 9 positions matching TRBD2. V lost 1 base to trimming and J lost 7 bases; unmatched junction nucleotides: 9. Germline CDR1 SGDLS, CDR2 YYNGEE. CDR3 size: 16 residues. The CDR3 loop reads CASSVRGSGSSNEQFF. The CDR3 bases are TGTGCCAGCAGCGTAAGAGGTAGCGGGAGTTCAAATGAGCAGTTCTTC.

This chain links TRBV27 with TRBJ2-7; 7 nucleotides match TRBD1. Germline values: CDR1 MNHEY, CDR2 SMNVEV (reference sequence). The CDR3 consists of 16 residues. Trimming took 2 bases from V and 3 from J; bases not matched to a gene: 10. CDR3 loop: CASSLGPGGVGYEQYF. The CDR3 DNA reads TGTGCCAGCAGTTTAGGGCCAGGGGGAGTCGGCTACGAGCAGTACTTC.

On this clone itself: One junction end does not reproduce the germline sequence, and a read error may be involved. This chain uses TRBV7-7 with TRBJ2-7, with 7 bases identical to TRBD2. CDR1 and CDR2 (germline): SSHAT, FNYEAQ (reference sequence). This CDR3 is 18 amino acids long. The CDR3 DNA reads as TGTGCTAGCAGCTTAGCTACCCCCGGGAGACTAGCTGAAGACGAGCAGTACTTC. It translates to CASSLATPGRLAEDEQYF.

V gene TRBV11-2 combines with J gene TRBJ2-7; maybe TRBD2 (7 bases). The germline gives CDR1 SGHAT, CDR2 FQNNGV. V was cut by 2 bases and J by 4 bases, with 15 bases left in between. The CDR3 totals 15 residues. CDR3 residues: CASSLIRGGGYEQYF. The CDR3, as DNA: TGTGCCAGCAGCTTAATCAGGGGCGGGGGTTACGAGCAGTACTTC.

The gene calls are TRBV29-1 and TRBJ1-1; D is ambiguous. Per the germline V gene, CDR1 is SQVTM and CDR2 is ANQGSEA. CDR3 length equals 12 residues. V was cut by 5 bases and J by 1 base, with 8 bases left in between. The CDR3 region is CSVRVSNTEAFF. In nucleotides, the CDR3 is TGCAGCGTTAGAGTGTCGAACACTGAAGCTTTCTTT.

The chain recombines TRBV7-2 with TRBJ2-1; TRBD2 matches 14 bases. This CDR3 has 14 residues. J was trimmed by 12 bases and V by 1 base; bases with no gene match: 2. Germline CDR1 is SGHTA and CDR2 is FQGNSA. Here the CDR3 DNA reads TGTGCCAGCAGCTTAGGGGGACTAGCGGGGGTGCAGTTCTTC. Its protein product is CASSLGGLAGVQFF. Drawing the rest from reference TRBV7-2 and TRBJ2-1, the complete variable domain is GAGVSQSPSNKVTEKGKDVELRCDPISGHTALYWYRQSLGQGLEFLIYFQGNSAPDKSGLPSDRFSAERTGGSVSTLTIQRTQQEDSAVYLCASSLGGLAGVQFFGPGTRLTVL.

CDR3 in DNA: TGTGCCAGCTCATCGGGACAGGGCGAGACCCAGTACTTC. Translating it yields CASSSGQGETQYF. V and J are TRBV18 and TRBJ2-5, with 9 bases identical to TRBD1. This CDR3 contains 13 residues. The germline V gene has CDR1 KGHSH and CDR2 LQKENI. Trimming cost V 5 bases and J 5 bases; bases outside gene matches: 3.

The V call is TRBV6-6, the J call TRBJ1-1; 7 bases map to TRBD1. Germline CDR1 is MNHNY and CDR2 is SVGAGI (reference sequence). The CDR3 totals 15 residues. V was clipped by 2 bases and J by 4 bases; unmatched bases: 7. This CDR3 reads CASSYQQGITTEAFF. The CDR3 bases are TGTGCCAGCAGTTACCAACAGGGGATAACCACTGAAGCTTTCTTT.

The chain recombines TRBV28 with TRBJ2-5; 9 bases map to TRBD1. The V gene end was trimmed by 8 bases and the J gene end by 4 bases; junction bases not matched to a gene: 5. The CDR3 has 13 amino acids. Germline CDR1 is MDHEN and CDR2 is SYDVKM. The CDR3 spells CASRTGAPETQYF. CDR3 bases: TGTGCCAGCCGGACAGGGGCTCCAGAGACCCAGTACTTC.

This chain uses TRBV5-1 with TRBJ1-5; a possible D gene is TRBD1 (6 bases). Germline CDR1 reads SGHRS; CDR2 reads YFSETQ. This CDR3 spans 14 amino acids. The ends were cut back, 1 base at V and 6 bases at J, with 11 bases in the middle. CDR3 residues: CASSLSGDPQPQHF. In DNA, the CDR3 is TGCGCCAGCAGCTTGTCAGGGGATCCTCAGCCCCAGCATTTT.

The chain employs TRBV5-6 and TRBJ1-2, with unresolved D. The germline gives CDR1 SGHDT, CDR2 YYEEEE. The CDR3 loop spans 12 amino acids. Trimming took 1 base from V and 3 from J, leaving 4 bases between them. The CDR3 nucleotides read TGTGCCAGCAGCTTGCCTGACTATGGCTACACCTTC. It translates to CASSLPDYGYTF.

As regards this clone: An end of the junction differs from the germline gene, which may be a read error. The chain couples TRBV3-1 (or the pseudogene TRBV3-2) to TRBJ2-7; maybe TRBD1 (5 bases). This CDR3 is built from 12 residues. From germline, CDR1 is LGHDT and CDR2 YNNKEL (reference sequence). The DNA of the CDR3 is TGCCAGCAGCCCTCGGACACCCACGAGCAGTACTTC. Amino acids: CQQPSDTHEQYF.

The chain combines TRBV7-8 with TRBJ1-1; D is ambiguous. Germline assignment: CDR1 SGHVS and CDR2 FQNEAQ. Trimming left V 5 bases short and J 4 bases short, with 20 bases between. CDR3 length: 16 amino acids. CDR3 nucleotides: TGTGCCAGCAGCGAGCTTCCACGACTGTTATTCACTGAAGCTTTCTTT. Protein product: CASSELPRLLFTEAFF.

Remarks on this clone: A junction end diverges from the germline sequence, so it may reflect a read error. The CDR3, as DNA: TGTGCCAGTAGCACGCCATCGACAGGGGGGCATGGCCACACCTTC. It translates to CASSTPSTGGHGHTF. J is TRBJ1-2 and V is TRBV19, with 9 bases lining up with TRBD1. This CDR3 contains 15 residues. The germline V gene encodes CDR1 LNHDA and CDR2 SQIVND (reference sequence).

The chain recombines TRBV7-8 with TRBJ2-1; D not resolved. V dropped 1 base and J dropped 5 bases, with 6 bases sitting between them. The V gene's germline CDR1 is SGHVS and CDR2 FQNEAQ. This CDR3 contains 13 residues. In DNA form, the CDR3 reads TGTGCCAGCAGCTTAGGAGTCAACAATGAGCAGTTCTTC. It is translated as CASSLGVNNEQFF.

This sequence joins TRBV5-4 and TRBJ2-7, with D tentatively TRBD1 (5 bases). Germline assignment: CDR1 SGHNT and CDR2 YYREEE (reference sequence). The CDR3 loop spans 13 amino acids. V lost 4 bases, J lost 4 bases, and 12 bases lay in between. The CDR3 reads CASSRTAGYEQYF. In DNA form, the CDR3 reads TGTGCCAGCAGCCGTACAGCAGGGTACGAGCAGTACTTC.

The gene calls are TRBV11-2 and TRBJ1-1, with TRBD1 as a possible D gene (6 bases). Germline CDR1 reads SGHAT; CDR2 reads FQNNGV. This CDR3 is built from 14 residues. V was trimmed by 5 bases and J by 5 bases, leaving 15 bases between them. CDR3 amino acids: CASSVTGRGTEAFF. DNA for the CDR3: TGTGCCAGCAGCGTTACAGGGAGGGGGACTGAAGCTTTCTTT.

V gene TRBV2 combines with J gene TRBJ2-7, with a possible D match to TRBD1 (6 bases). Looked up from germline, CDR1 is SNHLY and CDR2 is FYNNEI. The CDR3 is made up of 14 amino acids. V lost 6 bases and J 0 bases, leaving 12 bases between the germline ends. The CDR3 DNA reads TGTGCCAGCAGACCCCGGGACAACTCCTACGAGCAGTACTTC. This encodes CASRPRDNSYEQYF.

By sample share, this clone is large (0.1 to 1%). The chain couples TRBV27 to TRBJ2-1; D is uncertain. V was cut by 6 bases and J by 6 bases, with 15 bases left in between. The CDR3 loop spans 14 amino acids. Germline CDR1 is MNHEY and CDR2 is SMNVEV (reference sequence). CDR3 in DNA: TGTGCCAGCAGCCTCGCGGAGATTTCCAATGAGCAGTTCTTC. Protein product: CASSLAEISNEQFF.

V and J are TRBV4-1 and TRBJ1-3; D ambiguous. Germline V gene lookup returns CDR1 MGHRA and CDR2 YSYEKL. V was pared by 1 base and J by 2 bases, with 3 bases between. This CDR3 contains 13 residues. The CDR3 loop is CASSQGPGNTIYF. CDR3 DNA sequence: TGCGCCAGCAGCCAAGGGCCTGGAAACACCATATATTTT.